The 2 T cell receptor beta chains listed next were all sequenced from one sample in a study of blood T cell repertoires in COVID-19. The protocol was immunoSEQ multiplex PCR, while the TCRdb copy is restricted to in-frame clones and leaves out a portion. The sample has about 240,000 clones, almost 85% seen once. The source material was peripheral blood. The source is a man aged 50-59 years with acute or convalescent COVID-19.

This clone was found a few times. The identical CDR3 is also encoded by other nucleotide sequences in the sample. V and J are TRBV5-4 and TRBJ2-2, with 15 bases identical to TRBD2. This CDR3 is 17 amino acids long. The ends lost 5 bases at V and 1 base at J; junction bases unmatched: 3. CDR1 is SGHNT and CDR2 is YYREEE in the germline V gene (reference sequence). The CDR3 spells CASRTGLAGGNTGELFF. CDR3 in DNA: TGTGCCAGCAGAACGGGACTAGCGGGAGGGAACACCGGGGAGCTGTTTTTT.

The chain employs TRBV5-1 and TRBJ2-5; D gene unclear. This CDR3 contains 13 residues. The germline V gene encodes CDR1 SGHRS and CDR2 YFSETQ. Trimming cost V 0 bases and J 1 base, with 4 bases left between them. In DNA form, the CDR3 reads TGCGCCAGCAGCTTGGGTAGCCAAGAGACCCAGTACTTC. Its protein is CASSLGSQETQYF. The full variable domain, completed using reference TRBV5-1 and TRBJ2-5, is KAGVTQTPRYLIKTRGQQVTLSCSPISGHRSVSWYQQTPGQGLQFLFEYFSETQRNKGNFPGRFSGRQFSNSRSEMNVSTLELGDSALYLCASSLGSQETQYFGPGTRLLVL.